One sample yielded the 27 T cell receptor beta chains listed below, sequenced in a study of early T cells in non-severe SARS-CoV-2 infection. One entry per CDR3 protein, called by TCRdb with MiXCR from the 5' RACE reads. Among about 70,000 distinct CDR3 sequences listed, more than 3.5% were seen once. The sequencing here drew on whole blood, taken at baseline. All receptors derive from an adult who was a healthcare worker with PCR-confirmed SARS-CoV-2 infection or an uninfected control (not recorded which). The donor label of this sample is uncertain.

The DNA for the CDR3 is TGTGCCAGCGGAGCTTATGGGACAGGGAACACCGGGGAGCTGTTTTTT. It translates to CASGAYGTGNTGELFF. The chain is built from TRBV7-9 and TRBJ2-2; the match to TRBD1 covers 8 bases. Germline-derived CDR1 and CDR2 are SEHNR and FQNEAQ (reference sequence). J gave up 1 base and V 8 bases, and 9 bases lay outside the gene matches. The CDR3 runs to 16 residues.

This clonotype has only one observation. CDR3 amino acids: CASSLSRDATEAFF. The CDR3 region has the DNA TGTGCCAGCAGCTTAAGCAGGGATGCGACTGAAGCTTTCTTT. The chain joins TRBV7-2 to TRBJ1-1, with TRBD1 as a possible D gene (5 bases). CDR3 length equals 14 residues. V was clipped by 2 bases and J by 5 bases, with 12 bases between them. Germline V gives CDR1 SGHTA, CDR2 FQGNSA.

A few counts support this clonotype. The chain links TRBV12-3 or TRBV12-4 to TRBJ1-1; possibly TRBD1 for D (5 bases). CDR3 length equals 14 residues. V was cut by 2 bases and J by 6 bases, with 13 bases left in between. CDR3 bases: TGTGCCAGCAGTTTATCAAGGGACTCGGCTGAAGCTTTCTTT. Amino acid sequence: CASSLSRDSAEAFF.

Many counts were recorded for this clonotype. The chain employs TRBV7-2 and TRBJ2-7, with D maybe TRBD2 (5 bases). The germline gives CDR1 SGHTA, CDR2 FQGNSA. The CDR3 contains 15 residues. Trimming pared 1 base from V and 2 bases from J, leaving 12 bases between. Written as DNA, the CDR3 is TGTGCCAGCAGCTTAGATGCGGACTTTACCTACGAGCAGTACTTC. Its translation: CASSLDADFTYEQYF.

This clonotype was seen ten or more times. V and J are TRBV4-2 and TRBJ2-1; TRBD1 matches 7 bases. V was pared by 0 bases and J by 5 bases, with 4 bases of the junction left unmatched. CDR1 is LGHNA, CDR2 YNFKEQ, per germline. This CDR3 spans 15 amino acids. The CDR3 region is CASSQDEGAHNEQFF. CDR3 DNA sequence: TGTGCCAGCAGCCAAGATGAGGGGGCCCACAATGAGCAGTTCTTC.

This clonotype has ten or more counts. The chain links TRBV27 to TRBJ1-6, with 9 bases aligning to TRBD1. The CDR3 loop spans 14 amino acids. The V segment lost 2 bases and the J segment 9 bases; nucleotides outside the gene matches: 2. CDR1 is MNHEY and CDR2 is SMNVEV in the germline V gene (reference sequence). The CDR3 protein is CASSLRDRASPLHF. The CDR3 DNA reads TGTGCCAGCAGTTTAAGGGACAGGGCTTCACCCCTCCACTTT.

At least ten counts were recorded for this clonotype. The chain carries TRBV7-8 and TRBJ2-2; D gene unclear. The CDR3 sequence is 14 residues long. Per germline, CDR1 SGHVS and CDR2 FQNEAQ. Trimming removed 1 base at V and 0 bases at J, with 3 bases between. The DNA for the CDR3 is TGTGCCAGCAGCTTAGTGGCGAACACCGGGGAGCTGTTTTTT. This sequence encodes CASSLVANTGELFF.

This clonotype was counted a few times. The V gene is TRBV12-3 or TRBV12-4, the J gene TRBJ1-1; D remains unclear. V was pared by 4 bases and J by 4 bases, with 13 bases between. CDR3 length: 14 amino acids. This CDR3 is CASSSQALSTEAFF. For the CDR3, the DNA is TGTGCCAGCAGTTCCCAGGCTCTATCCACTGAAGCTTTCTTT.

The table lists this clonotype with a few counts. The V gene is TRBV10-3, the J gene TRBJ1-5; 12 nucleotides match TRBD1. CDR3 length equals 17 residues. Per the germline V gene, CDR1 is ENHRY and CDR2 is SYGVKD. V dropped 4 bases and J dropped 7; count of bases not matched to a gene: 11. DNA of the CDR3: TGTGCCATCAGTGCCGGGACAGGGGGCTATGACGGACAGCCCCAGCATTTT. Its protein product is CAISAGTGGYDGQPQHF.

The chain has TRBV11-2 and TRBJ2-5; D could derive from TRBD1 or TRBD2 (5 bases each). Trimming pared 4 bases from V and 4 bases from J, leaving 16 bases between. There are 15 residues in the CDR3. Germline-derived CDR1 and CDR2 are SGHAT and FQNNGV. Here the CDR3 DNA reads TGTGCCAGCAGCTCAGAACTAGGGGAGAGAGAGACCCAGTACTTC. Protein: CASSSELGERETQYF.

The chain is built from TRBV5-5 and TRBJ1-2, with D possibly TRBD1 on 6 matching bases. The CDR3 has 15 amino acids. The V end lost 0 bases, the J end lost 4 bases, and 13 bases lay between the germline ends. Germline V gene data show CDR1 as SGHKS and CDR2 as YYEKEE (reference sequence). The CDR3 loop is CASSLVQGIGYGYTF. CDR3 coding DNA: TGTGCCAGCAGCTTGGTACAGGGTATAGGCTATGGCTACACCTTC.

This clonotype was picked up a small number of times. This sequence joins TRBV5-1 and TRBJ2-5; 11 nucleotides align to TRBD2. This CDR3 has 16 residues. Per the germline V gene, CDR1 is SGHRS and CDR2 is YFSETQ. Trimming took 1 base from V and 0 from J; bases not matched to a gene: 2. The CDR3 spells CASSLQTSGDQETQYF. The CDR3 DNA reads as TGCGCCAGCAGCTTGCAGACTAGCGGGGACCAAGAGACCCAGTACTTC.

This clonotype has a handful of counts. The genes are TRBV2 and TRBJ2-3, with a tentative D call TRBD1 (6 bases). V lost 7 bases and J lost 0, with 14 bases in between. Germline V gene sequence: CDR1 SNHLY, CDR2 FYNNEI. The CDR3 sequence is 15 residues long. The CDR3 nucleotides are TGTGCCAGCAATTATCAGGGGCTAAGCACAGATACGCAGTATTTT. Its translation: CASNYQGLSTDTQYF.

There are many counts of this clonotype. The chain has TRBV5-1 and TRBJ1-4; a possible D gene is TRBD1 (6 bases). This CDR3 spans 17 amino acids. With 2 bases removed from V and 4 bases from J, the gap between germline ends came to 18 bases. The germline CDR1 and CDR2 sequences are SGHRS and YFSETQ. CDR3 in DNA: TGCGCCAGCAGCTTAGGGCTCCACTTCAGGGGTAATGAAAAACTGTTTTTT. Amino acids: CASSLGLHFRGNEKLFF.

This clonotype appeared many times. The chain joins TRBV6-5 to TRBJ1-4, with D maybe TRBD1 (5 bases). The V end lost 7 bases, the J end lost 7 bases, and 10 bases lay between the germline ends. This CDR3 spans 12 amino acids. Per the germline V gene, CDR1 is MNHEY and CDR2 is SVGAGI. This chain's CDR3 is CASKGSGEKLFF. In DNA form, the CDR3 reads TGTGCCAGCAAGGGGAGCGGTGAAAAACTGTTTTTT.

This chain uses TRBV12-3 or TRBV12-4 with TRBJ1-1; tentatively, D is TRBD1 (6 bases). CDR3 size: 16 residues. V lost 6 bases, J lost 1 base, and 18 bases lay in between. CDR3 nucleotides: TGTGCCAGCAGCTTCTACTACGGACAGAGGAACACTGAAGCTTTCTTT. Amino acids: CASSFYYGQRNTEAFF.

This clonotype was observed many times. This chain links TRBV7-2 with TRBJ2-1; TRBD1 aligns across 7 bases. The V gene end was trimmed by 7 bases and the J gene end by 0 bases; junction bases not matched to a gene: 3. CDR1 is SGHTA and CDR2 is FQGNSA in the germline V gene. This CDR3 is 14 amino acids long. This CDR3 reads CASKTGSSYNEQFF. The CDR3 region has the DNA TGTGCCAGCAAGACAGGGAGCTCCTACAATGAGCAGTTCTTC.

The sample holds many counts of this clonotype. The chain is built from TRBV11-1 and TRBJ2-2; D ambiguous. V was trimmed by 0 bases and J by 0 bases, leaving 2 bases between them. This CDR3 has 14 amino acids. Germline CDR1 and CDR2: SGHAT and FQDESV (reference sequence). The CDR3 loop reads CASSLASNTGELFF. CDR3 sequence (DNA): TGTGCCAGCAGCTTAGCATCGAACACCGGGGAGCTGTTTTTT.

The table lists this clonotype with many counts. This chain links TRBV20-1 with TRBJ1-5, with 8 bases identical to TRBD1. The V segment lost 5 bases and the J segment 4 bases; nucleotides outside the gene matches: 7. Germline V CDR1 and CDR2: DFQATT, SNEGSKA (reference sequence). This CDR3 contains 14 residues. CDR3 in amino acids: CSASWTGMNQPQHF. CDR3 nucleotide sequence: TGCAGTGCTTCGTGGACAGGGATGAATCAGCCCCAGCATTTT.

This clonotype was counted many times. The genes are TRBV6-5 and TRBJ1-2; perhaps TRBD1 as D (5 bases). V was pared by 6 bases and J by 3 bases, with 20 bases between. This CDR3 contains 16 residues. Germline-derived CDR1 and CDR2 are MNHEY and SVGAGI. Here the CDR3 reads CASSSSGAGRYYGYTF. CDR3 bases: TGTGCCAGCAGCTCCAGTGGGGCAGGGAGGTACTATGGCTACACCTTC.

In this sample, this clonotype turned up a few times. This rearrangement joins TRBV4-3 to TRBJ2-7; 7 positions match TRBD1. The CDR3 covers 16 residues. Per germline, CDR1 LGHNA and CDR2 YSLEER. Trimming cost V 0 bases and J 2 bases; bases outside gene matches: 7. The CDR3 region is CASSQDLSDRPYEQYF. The CDR3 DNA sequence: TGCGCCAGCAGCCAAGATCTTTCGGACAGGCCCTACGAGCAGTACTTC.

In this sample, this clonotype turned up a few times. The chain is built from TRBV7-9 and TRBJ1-1; maybe TRBD1 (5 bases). Looked up from germline, CDR1 is SEHNR and CDR2 is FQNEAQ (reference sequence). The CDR3 spans 12 residues. V was trimmed by 5 bases and J by 7 bases, leaving 11 bases between them. CDR3 nucleotides: TGTGCCAGCAGCCCAGGGCCCGGTGAAGCTTTCTTT. Protein: CASSPGPGEAFF.

The sample holds a few counts of this clonotype. The rearrangement joins TRBV6-1 to TRBJ1-6, with 8 nucleotides matching TRBD1. The germline gives CDR1 MNHNS, CDR2 SASEGT. The CDR3 has 15 amino acids. Germline trimming cut 7 bases from V and 9 bases from J; bases unmatched to any gene: 11. This chain's CDR3 is CASTETGQGFSPLHF. The CDR3 DNA reads as TGTGCCAGCACAGAGACCGGACAGGGTTTTTCACCCCTCCACTTT.

This clonotype was counted ten times or more. This chain connects TRBV9 to TRBJ1-6; 7 positions match TRBD1. Per the germline V gene, CDR1 is SGDLS and CDR2 is YYNGEE. V shed 0 bases and J 8 bases; nucleotides not matched to a gene: 5. The CDR3 contains 15 residues. CDR3 loop: CASSVGDRDHSPLHF. As DNA, the CDR3 is TGTGCCAGCAGCGTAGGTGACAGGGACCATTCACCCCTCCACTTT. The full variable domain, rest sourced from reference TRBV9 and TRBJ1-6, is DSGVTQTPKHLITATGQRVTLRCSPRSGDLSVYWYQQSLDQGLQFLIQYYNGEERAKGNILERFSAQQFPDLHSELNLSSLELGDSALYFCASSVGDRDHSPLHFGNGTRLTVT.

The chain uses TRBV10-2 and TRBJ1-1, with 8 bases that match TRBD1. Germline V gives CDR1 WSHSY, CDR2 SAAADI. The CDR3 has 14 amino acids. Unmatched junction bases numbered 6, after V lost 4 bases and J lost 5 bases. CDR3 protein: CASSGTGRDTEAFF. In DNA form, the CDR3 reads TGCGCCAGCAGTGGGACAGGGAGGGATACTGAAGCTTTCTTT.

Many counts were recorded for this clonotype. The chain combines TRBV6-6 with TRBJ2-3; D unresolved. Germline V lookup: CDR1 MNHNY, CDR2 SVGAGI (reference sequence). The ends were cut back, 2 bases at V and 5 bases at J, with 8 bases in the middle. The CDR3 covers 13 residues. CDR3 nucleotides: TGTGCCAGCAGTTACCGCCTCCAAGATACGCAGTATTTT. It codes for CASSYRLQDTQYF.

This clonotype was seen repeatedly, ten times or more. This chain joins TRBV7-2 and TRBJ1-2; D is unclear. V gave up 7 bases and J gave up 4 bases, with 10 bases separating them. This CDR3 is 12 amino acids long. CDR1 and CDR2 (germline): SGHTA, FQGNSA. The CDR3 DNA follows: TGTGCCAGCACCCTTTCTGGCTATGGCTACACCTTC. Protein sequence: CASTLSGYGYTF.